Shown below are 17 T cell receptor beta chains from a single sample sequenced in a study of HIV-infected children after antiretroviral therapy interruption (dated by TCRdb to the late 2010s). Read against the paper, the sample's treatment or condition label means: PENTA 11 planned treatment interruption arm or continuous ART arm. The method behind the library was 3' RACE. The reads were generated on an Illumina MiSeq. TCR libraries were generated from RNA by a 3' RACE protocol incorporating unique molecular identifiers so that PCR amplification bias could be corrected. TCRdb reanalyzed the raw reads on its own, using fastp at Q25 for trimming and MiXCR for clone calling, and kept in-frame beta chains. When rows share a CDR3 protein, they turn into one entry using the most common DNA and genes. Counted in this sample were fewer than 50,000 distinct CDR3 sequences; more than 3.5% of them appeared once. Of the sample, roughly 0.7% falls within the top ten clones.

The sequencing here drew on CD45RA+ CD4+ T cells from PBMCs, pooled from several time points, taken from a donor given antiretroviral therapy, either interrupted or continuous. The cell subset or site tag for this specimen amounts to: naive CD4+ CD45RA+ CD45RO- T cells. The source is a pool of human donors with HIV.

In its sample, this clonotype was seen many times. This rearrangement joins TRBV20-1 to TRBJ1-3; D is perhaps TRBD1 (5 bases). Germline V CDR1 and CDR2: DFQATT, SNEGSKA (reference sequence). V lost 5 bases, J lost 2 bases, and 10 bases lay in between. This CDR3 has 13 residues. The CDR3 sequence is CSAGRTPGNTIYF. The CDR3 DNA reads as TGCAGTGCTGGCCGGACACCTGGAAACACCATATATTTT.

This clonotype was seen many times. The chain links TRBV12-3 or TRBV12-4 to TRBJ2-7; D unresolved. The V and J ends lost 4 bases and 1 base respectively, with 8 bases between them. This CDR3 is 13 amino acids long. CDR3 in amino acids: CASSYSTSYEQYF. The CDR3 bases are TGTGCCAGCAGTTACTCGACGTCCTACGAGCAGTACTTC.

This clonotype was counted many times. The rearrangement uses TRBV20-1 and TRBJ1-6; D is possibly TRBD1 (6 bases). The CDR3 is 13 amino acids. Germline values: CDR1 DFQATT, CDR2 SNEGSKA (reference sequence). The V end lost 6 bases, the J end lost 7 bases, and 13 bases lay between the germline ends. The CDR3 nucleotides read TGCAGTGCCGGGGGCTCGGCGAATTCACCCCTCCACTTT. Its translation: CSAGGSANSPLHF.

This clonotype was observed many times. The genes are TRBV12-3 or TRBV12-4 and TRBJ2-7; the match to TRBD1 covers 7 bases. CDR3 size: 14 residues. Trimming at V came to 3 bases and at J to 2 bases, leaving 4 bases not matched to a gene. The CDR3 loop is CASSLDRLPYEQYF. CDR3 in DNA: TGTGCCAGCAGTTTGGACAGGTTACCCTACGAGCAGTACTTC.

This clonotype was counted ten times or more. V and J are TRBV12-3 or TRBV12-4 and TRBJ1-1, with 7 bases that match TRBD1. The V segment lost 3 bases and the J segment 1 base; nucleotides outside the gene matches: 2. The CDR3 length is 14 residues. The CDR3 is CASSFQGGNTEAFF. The DNA of the CDR3 is TGTGCCAGCAGTTTTCAGGGGGGGAACACTGAAGCTTTCTTT.

This clonotype was counted between two and nine times. The gene calls are TRBV4-1 and TRBJ2-5; TRBD1 aligns across 11 bases. The CDR3 totals 16 residues. V lost 3 bases, J lost 3 bases, and 6 bases stayed unmatched. CDR1 and CDR2 (germline): MGHRA, YSYEKL. The DNA for the CDR3 is TGCGCCAGCAGCCATGGGACAGGGGGATCGAAAGAGACCCAGTACTTC. This translates into CASSHGTGGSKETQYF.

This clonotype was found many times. The chain is built from TRBV4-1 and TRBJ2-1; 9 bases match TRBD2. Germline V gene lookup returns CDR1 MGHRA and CDR2 YSYEKL. The CDR3 sequence is 17 residues long. The ends lost 0 bases at V and 7 bases at J; junction bases unmatched: 10. The CDR3 is CASSQDIGRGGRNEQFF. In DNA, the CDR3 is TGCGCCAGCAGCCAAGATATAGGGCGGGGGGGCCGGAATGAGCAGTTCTTC.

There are many counts of this clonotype. The rearrangement uses TRBV24-1 and TRBJ2-7; perhaps TRBD2 as D (6 bases). This CDR3 spans 14 amino acids. Looked up from germline, CDR1 is KGHDR and CDR2 is SFDVKD. With 9 bases removed from V and 2 bases from J, the gap between germline ends came to 16 bases. CDR3 residues: CATDGGGKTYEQYF. DNA for the CDR3: TGTGCCACCGACGGGGGAGGAAAAACCTACGAGCAGTACTTC.

This clonotype was seen ten or more times. The V gene is TRBV25-1, the J gene TRBJ2-7; 7 bases map to TRBD2. Trimming at V came to 2 bases and at J to 2 bases, leaving 6 bases not matched to a gene. The germline V gene has CDR1 MGHDK and CDR2 SYGVNS. This CDR3 has 15 residues. The CDR3 protein is CASSEPGRGAYEQYF. CDR3 DNA sequence: TGTGCCAGCAGTGAACCGGGACGGGGGGCCTACGAGCAGTACTTC.

The sample holds many counts of this clonotype. The chain recombines TRBV20-1 with TRBJ2-3; D uncertain. This CDR3 is built from 15 residues. Germline CDR1 reads DFQATT; CDR2 reads SNEGSKA (reference sequence). The V end lost 5 bases, the J end lost 6 bases, and 21 bases lay between the germline ends. The CDR3 here is CSAYPLNPPSDTQYF. Written as DNA, the CDR3 is TGCAGTGCTTATCCGCTGAATCCGCCCTCGGATACGCAGTATTTT.

This clonotype was picked up a small number of times. At one of its ends the junction is not consistent with the germline gene, which may arise from a read error. The chain carries TRBV5-1 and TRBJ1-2, with D perhaps matching TRBD1 (6 bases). The CDR3 extends over 11 amino acids. Per germline, CDR1 SGHRS and CDR2 YFSETQ. CDR3 sequence reads: CASSSYRDTVF. The CDR3 DNA reads TGCGCCAGCAGCTCCTACCGGGACACCGTCTTC.

This clonotype was detected only a few times. The V call is TRBV7-2, the J call TRBJ1-2, with D unresolved. Trimming removed 2 bases from V and 8 bases from J, with 9 bases in between. This CDR3 is built from 12 residues. Germline V gene lookup returns CDR1 SGHTA and CDR2 FQGNSA. In DNA, the CDR3 is TGTGCCAGCAGCTTACTCTTAGTAGGCTACACCTTC. It encodes CASSLLLVGYTF.

V gene TRBV19 combines with J gene TRBJ2-7; D gene uncertain. CDR3 length equals 15 residues. V lost 3 bases and J lost 3, with 15 bases in between. Germline V lookup: CDR1 LNHDA, CDR2 SQIVND (reference sequence). The CDR3 is CASSMARQEIYEQYF. CDR3 nucleotides: TGTGCCAGTAGTATGGCCCGCCAGGAAATCTACGAGCAGTACTTC.

This clonotype was seen a handful of times. CDR3 bases: TGTGCCAGCAGCTTCAGGACCGGGGAGCTGTTTTTT. Encoded protein: CASSFRTGELFF. The V call is TRBV7-8, the J call TRBJ2-2; D gene uncertain. The CDR3 runs to 12 residues. Germline loops: CDR1 SGHVS, CDR2 FQNEAQ. V was pared by 3 bases and J by 5 bases, with 4 bases between.

This clonotype occurred many times. This chain connects TRBV4-1 to TRBJ1-1, with a weak D call TRBD1 (5 bases). V lost 4 bases and J lost 4, with 22 bases in between. Germline CDR1 reads MGHRA; CDR2 reads YSYEKL. The CDR3 contains 17 residues. The DNA of the CDR3 is TGCGCCAGCAGCCTCCTCCCCGGGACCTTGGGGACCACTGAAGCTTTCTTT. Amino acids: CASSLLPGTLGTTEAFF.

This clonotype was counted many times. The chain couples TRBV12-5 to TRBJ1-5; D is uncertain. V was shortened by 7 bases and J by 5 bases, with 6 bases between the two germline ends. Per germline, CDR1 LGHNT and CDR2 FRNRAP. The CDR3 totals 11 residues. CDR3 loop: CASDPDQPQHF. The CDR3 nucleotides read TGTGCTAGTGACCCGGATCAGCCCCAGCATTTT.

Ten or more counts support this clonotype. J is TRBJ1-2 and V is TRBV2; 7 positions match TRBD1. V shed 6 bases and J 0 bases; nucleotides not matched to a gene: 4. The length of the CDR3 is 14 residues. Looked up from germline, CDR1 is SNHLY and CDR2 is FYNNEI. The CDR3 DNA is TGTGCCAGCAGAGGACAGGCCTCTAACTATGGCTACACCTTC. Translated: CASRGQASNYGYTF.